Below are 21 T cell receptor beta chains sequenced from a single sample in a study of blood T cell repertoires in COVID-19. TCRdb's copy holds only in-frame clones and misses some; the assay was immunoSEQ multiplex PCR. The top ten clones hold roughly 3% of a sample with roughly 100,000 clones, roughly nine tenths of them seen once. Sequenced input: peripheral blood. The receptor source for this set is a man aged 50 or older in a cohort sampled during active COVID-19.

In DNA form, the CDR3 reads TGTGCCAGCAGCTTTAGCGGGGGGGGGACAGATACGCAGTATTTT. It translates to CASSFSGGGTDTQYF. V and J are TRBV5-5 and TRBJ2-3, with 11 bases matching TRBD2. The germline V gene encodes CDR1 SGHKS and CDR2 YYEKEE (reference sequence). J lost 3 bases, V lost 2 bases, and 2 bases had no gene match. The CDR3 totals 15 residues.

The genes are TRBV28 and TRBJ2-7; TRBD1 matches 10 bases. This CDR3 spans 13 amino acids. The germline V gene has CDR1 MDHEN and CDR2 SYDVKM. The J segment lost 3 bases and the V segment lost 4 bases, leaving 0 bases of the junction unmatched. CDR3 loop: CASSWTGGYEQYV. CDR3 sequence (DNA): TGTGCCAGCAGTTGGACAGGGGGCTACGAGCAGTACGTC.

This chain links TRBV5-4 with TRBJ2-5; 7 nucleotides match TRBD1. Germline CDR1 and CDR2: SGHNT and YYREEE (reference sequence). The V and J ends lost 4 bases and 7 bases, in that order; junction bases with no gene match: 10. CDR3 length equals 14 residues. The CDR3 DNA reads TGTGCCAGCAGCCCAGACAGGGCCGGAGGGACCCAGTACTTC. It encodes CASSPDRAGGTQYF.

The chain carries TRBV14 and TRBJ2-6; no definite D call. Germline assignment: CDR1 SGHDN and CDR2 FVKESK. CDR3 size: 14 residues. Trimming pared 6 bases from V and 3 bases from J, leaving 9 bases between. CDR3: CASSNNVGANVLTF. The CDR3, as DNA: TGTGCCAGCAGTAATAATGTTGGGGCCAACGTCCTGACTTTC. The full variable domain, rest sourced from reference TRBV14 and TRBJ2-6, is EAGVTQFPSHSVIEKGQTVTLRCDPISGHDNLYWYRRVMGKEIKFLLHFVKESKQDESGMPNNRFLAERTGGTYSTLKVQPAELEDSGVYFCASSNNVGANVLTFGAGSRLTVL.

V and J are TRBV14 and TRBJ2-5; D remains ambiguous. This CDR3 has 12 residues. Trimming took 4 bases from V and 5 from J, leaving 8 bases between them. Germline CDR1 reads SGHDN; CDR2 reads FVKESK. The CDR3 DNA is TGTGCCAGCAGCCTCACTGTGGAGACCCAGTACTTC. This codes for CASSLTVETQYF.

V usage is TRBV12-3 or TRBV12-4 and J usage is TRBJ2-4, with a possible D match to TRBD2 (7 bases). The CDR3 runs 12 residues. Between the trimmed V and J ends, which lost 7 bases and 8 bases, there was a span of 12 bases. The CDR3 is CASKQGGDIQYF. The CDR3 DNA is TGTGCCAGCAAACAGGGAGGGGACATTCAGTACTTC.

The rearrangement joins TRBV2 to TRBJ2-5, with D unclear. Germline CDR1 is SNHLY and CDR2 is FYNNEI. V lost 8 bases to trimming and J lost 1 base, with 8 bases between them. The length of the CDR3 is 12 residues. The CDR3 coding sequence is TGTGCCAGCCGACGGAGCCAAGAGACCCAGTACTTC. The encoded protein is CASRRSQETQYF.

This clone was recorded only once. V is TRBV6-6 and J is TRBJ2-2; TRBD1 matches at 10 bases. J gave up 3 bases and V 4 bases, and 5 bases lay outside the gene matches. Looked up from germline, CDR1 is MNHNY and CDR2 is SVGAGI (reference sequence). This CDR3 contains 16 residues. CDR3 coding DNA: TGTGCCAGCAGTTTTACCGGGACAGGGGACACCGGGGAGCTGTTTTTT. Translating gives CASSFTGTGDTGELFF.

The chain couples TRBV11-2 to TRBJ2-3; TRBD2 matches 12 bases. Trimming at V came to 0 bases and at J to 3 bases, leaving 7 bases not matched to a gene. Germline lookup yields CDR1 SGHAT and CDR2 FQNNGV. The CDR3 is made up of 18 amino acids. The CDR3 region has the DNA TGTGCCAGCAGCTTAGACCCCATTGGACTAGCGGGGACAGATACGCAGTATTTT. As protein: CASSLDPIGLAGTDTQYF.

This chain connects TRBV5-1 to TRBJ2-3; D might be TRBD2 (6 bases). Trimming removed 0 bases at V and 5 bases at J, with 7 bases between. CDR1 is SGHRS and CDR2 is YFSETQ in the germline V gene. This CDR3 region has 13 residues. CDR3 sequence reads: CASSLGEEDTQYF. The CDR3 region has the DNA TGCGCCAGCAGCTTGGGGGAGGAAGATACGCAGTATTTT.

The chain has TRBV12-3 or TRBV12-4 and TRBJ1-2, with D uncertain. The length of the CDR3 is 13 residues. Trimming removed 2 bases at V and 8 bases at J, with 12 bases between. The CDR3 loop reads CASSLLGVYGYTF. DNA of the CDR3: TGTGCCAGCAGTTTATTAGGAGTGTACGGCTACACCTTC.

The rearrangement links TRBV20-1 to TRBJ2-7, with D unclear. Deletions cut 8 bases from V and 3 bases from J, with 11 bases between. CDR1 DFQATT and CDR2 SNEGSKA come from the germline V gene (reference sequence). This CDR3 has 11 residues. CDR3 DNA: TGCAGTAGTTCTAGTAACTACGAGCAGTACTTC. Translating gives CSSSSNYEQYF.

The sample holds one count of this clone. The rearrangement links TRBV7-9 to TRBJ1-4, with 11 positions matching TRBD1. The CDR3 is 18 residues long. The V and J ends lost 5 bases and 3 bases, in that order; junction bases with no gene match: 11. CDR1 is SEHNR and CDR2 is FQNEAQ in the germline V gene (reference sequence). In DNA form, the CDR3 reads TGTGCCAGCAGCGTGGGACAGGGGGGTCGCTTGGCTAATGAAAAACTGTTTTTT. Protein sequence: CASSVGQGGRLANEKLFF. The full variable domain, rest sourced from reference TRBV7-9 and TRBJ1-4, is DTGVSQNPRHKITKRGQNVTFRCDPISEHNRLYWYRQTLGQGPEFLTYFQNEAQLEKSRLLSDRFSAERPKGSFSTLEIQRTEQGDSAMYLCASSVGQGGRLANEKLFFGSGTQLSVL.

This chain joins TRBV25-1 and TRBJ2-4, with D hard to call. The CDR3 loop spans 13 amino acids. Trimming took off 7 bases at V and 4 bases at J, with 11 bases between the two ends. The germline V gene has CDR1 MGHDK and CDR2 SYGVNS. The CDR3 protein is CASTAAGKNIQYF. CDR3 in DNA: TGTGCCAGCACTGCGGCCGGTAAAAACATTCAGTACTTC.

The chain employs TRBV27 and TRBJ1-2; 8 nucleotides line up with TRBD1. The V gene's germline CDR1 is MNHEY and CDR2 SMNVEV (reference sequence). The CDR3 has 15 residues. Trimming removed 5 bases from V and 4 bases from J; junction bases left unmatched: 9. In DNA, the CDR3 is TGTGCCAGCAGTGATCCGGCAGGGGGCAGCTATGGCTACACCTTC. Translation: CASSDPAGGSYGYTF.

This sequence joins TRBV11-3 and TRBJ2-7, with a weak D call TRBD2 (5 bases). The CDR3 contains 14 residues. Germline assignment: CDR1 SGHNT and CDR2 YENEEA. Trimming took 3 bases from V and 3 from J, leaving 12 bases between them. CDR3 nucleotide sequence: TGTGCCAGCAGCTTCGAAACCGGGGACTACGAGCAGTACTTC. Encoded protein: CASSFETGDYEQYF.

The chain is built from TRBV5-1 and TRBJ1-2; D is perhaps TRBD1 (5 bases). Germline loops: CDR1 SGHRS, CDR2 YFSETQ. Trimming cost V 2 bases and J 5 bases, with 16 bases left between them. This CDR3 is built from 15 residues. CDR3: CASSLPQGDGYGYTF. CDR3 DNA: TGCGCCAGCAGCTTACCGCAGGGTGATGGTTATGGCTACACCTTC.

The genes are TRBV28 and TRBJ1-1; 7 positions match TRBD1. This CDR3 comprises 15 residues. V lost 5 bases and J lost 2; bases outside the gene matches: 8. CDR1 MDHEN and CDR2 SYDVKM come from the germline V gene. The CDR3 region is CASSRQGETNTEAFF. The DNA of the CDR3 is TGTGCCAGCAGTCGACAGGGCGAAACCAACACTGAAGCTTTCTTT.

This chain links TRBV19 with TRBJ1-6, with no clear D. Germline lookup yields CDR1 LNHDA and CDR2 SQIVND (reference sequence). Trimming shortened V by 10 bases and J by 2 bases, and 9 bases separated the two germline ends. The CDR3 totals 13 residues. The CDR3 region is CATKDTYNSPLHF. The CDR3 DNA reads TGTGCCACGAAAGACACCTATAATTCACCCCTCCACTTT. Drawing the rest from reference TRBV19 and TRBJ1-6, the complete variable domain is DGGITQSPKYLFRKEGQNVTLSCEQNLNHDAMYWYRQDPGQGLRLIYYSQIVNDFQKGDIAEGYSVSREKKESFPLTVTSAQKNPTAFYLCATKDTYNSPLHFGNGTRLTVT.

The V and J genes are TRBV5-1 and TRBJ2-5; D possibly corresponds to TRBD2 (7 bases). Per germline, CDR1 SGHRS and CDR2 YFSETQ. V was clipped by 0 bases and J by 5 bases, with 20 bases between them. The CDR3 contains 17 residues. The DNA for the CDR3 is TGCGCCAGCAGCTTGGGGGCGGGGGCCGCCGGAGTCGAGACCCAGTACTTC. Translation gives CASSLGAGAAGVETQYF. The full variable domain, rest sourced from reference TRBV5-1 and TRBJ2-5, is KAGVTQTPRYLIKTRGQQVTLSCSPISGHRSVSWYQQTPGQGLQFLFEYFSETQRNKGNFPGRFSGRQFSNSRSEMNVSTLELGDSALYLCASSLGAGAAGVETQYFGPGTRLLVL.

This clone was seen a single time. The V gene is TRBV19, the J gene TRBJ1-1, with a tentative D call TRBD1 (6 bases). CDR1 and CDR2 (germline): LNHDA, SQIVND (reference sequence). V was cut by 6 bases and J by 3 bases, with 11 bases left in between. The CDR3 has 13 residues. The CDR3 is CASSRGGDTEAFF. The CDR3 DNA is TGTGCCAGTAGCAGAGGGGGGGACACTGAAGCTTTCTTT.